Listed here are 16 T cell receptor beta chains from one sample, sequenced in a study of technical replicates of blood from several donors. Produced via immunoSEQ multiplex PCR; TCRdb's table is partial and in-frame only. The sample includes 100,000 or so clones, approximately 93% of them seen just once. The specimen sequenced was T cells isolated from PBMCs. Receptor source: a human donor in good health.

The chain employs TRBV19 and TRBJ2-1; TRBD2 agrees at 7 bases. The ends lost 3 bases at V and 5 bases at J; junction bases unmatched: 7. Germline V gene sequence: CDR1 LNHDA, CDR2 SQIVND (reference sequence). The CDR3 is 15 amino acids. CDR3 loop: CASSIFQREHNEQFF. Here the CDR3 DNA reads TGTGCCAGTAGTATCTTCCAGCGGGAACACAATGAGCAGTTCTTC.

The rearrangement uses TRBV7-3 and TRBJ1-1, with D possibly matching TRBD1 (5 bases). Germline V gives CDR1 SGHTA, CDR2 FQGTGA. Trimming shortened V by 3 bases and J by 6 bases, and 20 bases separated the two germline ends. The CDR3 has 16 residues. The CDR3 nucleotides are TGTGCCAGCAGCTTTAATGTCCGACAGCGGGCGGCTGAAGCTTTCTTT. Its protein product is CASSFNVRQRAAEAFF. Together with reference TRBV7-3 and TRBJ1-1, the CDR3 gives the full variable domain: GAGVSQTPSNKVTEKGKYVELRCDPISGHTALYWYRQSLGQGPEFLIYFQGTGAADDSGLPNDRFFAVRPEGSVSTLKIQRTERGDSAVYLCASSFNVRQRAAEAFFGQGTRLTVV.

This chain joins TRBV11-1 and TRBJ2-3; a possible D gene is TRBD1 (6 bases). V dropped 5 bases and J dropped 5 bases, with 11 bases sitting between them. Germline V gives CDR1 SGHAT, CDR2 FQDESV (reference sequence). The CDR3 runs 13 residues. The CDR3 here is CASSLGQKDTQYF. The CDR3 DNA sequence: TGTGCCAGCAGCCTCGGACAGAAAGATACGCAGTATTTT.

The CDR3 DNA sequence: TGTGCCAGTGGCCCCGGGACACTTGCTGGGGTGAACACTGAAGCTTTCTTT. Amino acid sequence: CASGPGTLAGVNTEAFF. V is TRBV19 and J is TRBJ1-1, with D tentatively TRBD1 (6 bases). The germline V and J ends were trimmed by 8 bases and 0 bases, with 22 bases remaining between them. This CDR3 region has 17 residues. CDR1 is LNHDA and CDR2 is SQIVND in the germline V gene (reference sequence).

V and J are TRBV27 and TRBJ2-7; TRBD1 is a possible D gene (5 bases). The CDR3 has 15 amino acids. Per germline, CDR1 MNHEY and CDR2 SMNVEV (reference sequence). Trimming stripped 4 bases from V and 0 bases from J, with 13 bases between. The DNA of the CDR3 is TGTGCCAGCAGTTGGGGCACAGCGAGCTCCTACGAGCAGTACTTC. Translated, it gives CASSWGTASSYEQYF.

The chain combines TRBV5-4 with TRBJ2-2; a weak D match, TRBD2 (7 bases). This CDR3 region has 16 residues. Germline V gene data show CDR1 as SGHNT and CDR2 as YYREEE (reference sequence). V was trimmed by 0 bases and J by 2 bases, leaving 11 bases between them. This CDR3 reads CASSLGRGGNTGELFF. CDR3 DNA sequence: TGTGCCAGCAGCTTGGGGAGGGGGGGAAACACCGGGGAGCTGTTTTTT. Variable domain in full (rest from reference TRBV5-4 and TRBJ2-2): ETGVTQSPTHLIKTRGQQVTLRCSSQSGHNTVSWYQQALGQGPQFIFQYYREEENGRGNFPPRFSGLQFPNYSSELNVNALELDDSALYLCASSLGRGGNTGELFFGEGSRLTVL.

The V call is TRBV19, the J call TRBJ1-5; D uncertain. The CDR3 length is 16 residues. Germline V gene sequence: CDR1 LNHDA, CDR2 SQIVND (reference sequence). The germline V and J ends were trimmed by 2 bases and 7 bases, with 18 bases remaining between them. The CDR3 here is CASSIIRTGKSQPQHF. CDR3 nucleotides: TGTGCCAGTAGTATAATTAGGACCGGGAAGTCGCAGCCCCAGCATTTT.

Here the CDR3 reads CSARVEEKLFF. The CDR3 nucleotides are TGCAGTGCTAGAGTTGAGGAAAAACTGTTTTTT. The chain links TRBV20-1 to TRBJ1-4; D unclear. The ends were cut back, 1 base at V and 8 bases at J, with 5 bases in the middle. Germline CDR1 is DFQATT and CDR2 is SNEGSKA (reference sequence). The CDR3 totals 11 residues.

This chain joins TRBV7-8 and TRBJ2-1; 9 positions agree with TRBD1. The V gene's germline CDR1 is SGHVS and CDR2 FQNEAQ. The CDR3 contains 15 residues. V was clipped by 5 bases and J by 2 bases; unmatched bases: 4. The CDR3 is CASSVGTGPYNEQFF. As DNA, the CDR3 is TGTGCCAGCAGCGTGGGGACAGGGCCCTACAATGAGCAGTTCTTC.

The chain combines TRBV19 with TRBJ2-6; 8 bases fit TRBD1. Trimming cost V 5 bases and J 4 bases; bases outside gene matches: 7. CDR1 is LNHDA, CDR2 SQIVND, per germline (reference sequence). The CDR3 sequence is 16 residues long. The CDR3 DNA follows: TGTGCCAGTAGTGAGTACAGGGGGTCCGGGGCCAACGTCCTGACTTTC. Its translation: CASSEYRGSGANVLTF. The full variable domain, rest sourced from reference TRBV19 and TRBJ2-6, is DGGITQSPKYLFRKEGQNVTLSCEQNLNHDAMYWYRQDPGQGLRLIYYSQIVNDFQKGDIAEGYSVSREKKESFPLTVTSAQKNPTAFYLCASSEYRGSGANVLTFGAGSRLTVL.

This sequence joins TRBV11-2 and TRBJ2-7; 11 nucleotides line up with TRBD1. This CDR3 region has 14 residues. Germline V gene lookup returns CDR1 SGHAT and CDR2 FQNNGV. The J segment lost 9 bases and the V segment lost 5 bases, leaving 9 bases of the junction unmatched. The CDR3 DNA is TGTGCCAGCAGCCCCGGGACAGGGGGGATTGTGCAGTACTTC. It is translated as CASSPGTGGIVQYF. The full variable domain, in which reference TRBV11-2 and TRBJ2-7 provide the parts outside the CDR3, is EAGVAQSPRYKIIEKRQSVAFWCNPISGHATLYWYQQILGQGPKLLIQFQNNGVVDDSQLPKDRFSAERLKGVDSTLKIQPAKLEDSAVYLCASSPGTGGIVQYFGPGTRLTVT.

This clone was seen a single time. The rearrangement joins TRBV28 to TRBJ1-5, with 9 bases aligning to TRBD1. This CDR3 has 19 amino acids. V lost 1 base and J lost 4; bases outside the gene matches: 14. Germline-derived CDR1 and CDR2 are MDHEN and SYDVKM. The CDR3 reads CASSLLRLRRGQGNQPQHF. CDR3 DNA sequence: TGTGCCAGCAGTTTATTACGACTGAGAAGGGGACAGGGTAATCAGCCCCAGCATTTT.

CDR3 residues: CASSWGLAGFYNEQFF. The CDR3 DNA is TGTGCCAGCAGTTGGGGACTAGCGGGGTTCTACAATGAGCAGTTCTTC. The chain carries TRBV7-9 and TRBJ2-1; the match to TRBD2 covers 13 bases. The CDR3 runs to 16 residues. With V trimmed by 6 bases and J by 3 bases, 5 bases remained unmatched. Germline-derived CDR1 and CDR2 are SEHNR and FQNEAQ (reference sequence).

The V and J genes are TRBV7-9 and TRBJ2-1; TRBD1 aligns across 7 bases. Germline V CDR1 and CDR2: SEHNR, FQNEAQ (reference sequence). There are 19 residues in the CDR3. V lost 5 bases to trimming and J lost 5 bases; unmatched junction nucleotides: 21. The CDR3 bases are TGTGCCAGCAGCCCTAGTCCCGGGACAGATTTGGGGACGAACAATGAGCAGTTCTTC. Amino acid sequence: CASSPSPGTDLGTNNEQFF.

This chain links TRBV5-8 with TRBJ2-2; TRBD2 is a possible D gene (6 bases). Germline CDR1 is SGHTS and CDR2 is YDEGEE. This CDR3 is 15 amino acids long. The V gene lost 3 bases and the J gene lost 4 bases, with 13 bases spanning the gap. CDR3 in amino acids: CASSSWGLITGELFF. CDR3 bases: TGTGCCAGCAGCTCCTGGGGACTTATCACCGGGGAGCTGTTTTTT.

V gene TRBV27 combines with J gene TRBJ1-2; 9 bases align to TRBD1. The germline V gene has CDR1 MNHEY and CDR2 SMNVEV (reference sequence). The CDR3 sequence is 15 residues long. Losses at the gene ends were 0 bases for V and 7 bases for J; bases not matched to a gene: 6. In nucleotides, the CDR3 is TGTGCCAGCAGTTTATCCGGGACAGGGAGGGGTGGCTACACCTTC. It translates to CASSLSGTGRGGYTF.